The 24 T cell receptor beta chains presented below share a single source sample, sequenced in a study of T cells in Graves' hyperthyroidism and ophthalmopathy (dated by TCRdb to about 2019). The library came from multiplex PCR. TCRdb names Illumina HiSeq 2000 as the instrument used. Amplification of TCR beta CDR3 regions was carried out from RNA transcripts. The TCR CDR3 was subjected to a first round of RT-PCR using the HTBI primer set and the Qiagen OneStep RT-PCR kit. TCRdb passed the public sequencing reads through fastp at Q25 and MiXCR, retaining productive beta sequences. Records with the same CDR3 protein are collapsed into one entry carrying the most frequent genes and DNA. The sample yields about 260,000 distinct CDR3 sequences; 20% to 25% were counted once. The top ten clonotypes cover about 60% of the sample. The material sequenced was blood. The source of these receptors is a man younger than 45 with Graves' ophthalmopathy.

This clonotype appeared a few times. The chain joins TRBV6-2 or TRBV6-3 to TRBJ1-5; D might be TRBD1 (6 bases). Germline loops: CDR1 MNHEY, CDR2 SVGEGT. The CDR3 runs to 15 residues. Trimming shortened V by 5 bases and J by 4 bases, and 15 bases separated the two germline ends. The CDR3 sequence: CASSIPDSGNQPQHF. CDR3 coding DNA: TGTGCCAGCAGTATCCCGGACAGTGGGAATCAGCCCCAGCATTTT.

This clonotype was recorded at least ten times. The chain recombines TRBV4-1 with TRBJ1-1, with TRBD1 matching 8 bases. Trimming removed 7 bases from V and 5 bases from J; junction bases left unmatched: 6. Germline V CDR1 and CDR2: MGHRA, YSYEKL. This CDR3 contains 13 residues. For the CDR3, the DNA is TGCGCCAGCACCCGGGACAGGTGGACTGAAGCTTTCTTT. Protein product: CASTRDRWTEAFF.

The CDR3 reads CSVARFMDPWAFF. DNA for the CDR3: TGCAGCGTTGCCCGCTTTATGGACCCGTGGGCTTTCTTT. This chain connects TRBV29-1 to TRBJ1-1; unclear D gene. CDR3 size: 13 residues. Germline-derived CDR1 and CDR2 are SQVTM and ANQGSEA. V shed 4 bases and J shed 11 bases, with 20 bases lying between them.

This clonotype has just a few counts. This may arise from a read error, as a much more abundant clone is one base away. The chain recombines TRBV3-1 with TRBJ2-7, with TRBD1 identical over 10 bases. The CDR3 consists of 14 residues. CDR1 is LGHDT, CDR2 YNNKEL, per germline (reference sequence). The CDR3 sequence: CARSLRQGAAEQYF. The CDR3 DNA follows: TGTGCCAGGAGCCTTCGACAGGGGGCTGCCGAGCAGTACTTC.

This clonotype was counted a few times. The chain is built from TRBV20-1 and TRBJ2-1; possible D gene TRBD1, 6 bases. Trimming removed 0 bases at V and 7 bases at J, with 13 bases between. The CDR3 has 14 amino acids. Germline loops: CDR1 DFQATT, CDR2 SNEGSKA (reference sequence). As DNA, the CDR3 is TGCAGTGCTAGAGAAGGACCCACAGGGAATGAGCAGTTCTTC. It yields the protein CSAREGPTGNEQFF.

The rearrangement joins TRBV12-3 or TRBV12-4 to TRBJ2-7; TRBD1 is a possible D gene (6 bases). Trimming stripped 3 bases from V and 4 bases from J, with 16 bases between. The CDR3 runs to 15 residues. Here the CDR3 DNA reads TGTGCCAGCAGTTTCGCAGGGGACCTCGCTTACGAGCAGTACTTC. It specifies CASSFAGDLAYEQYF.

There are many counts of this clonotype. V gene TRBV2 combines with J gene TRBJ2-1, with 7 bases fitting TRBD1. Trimming took 7 bases from V and 4 from J; bases not matched to a gene: 13. This CDR3 contains 16 residues. CDR1 and CDR2 (germline): SNHLY, FYNNEI. This CDR3 is CASKTGPNTLYNEQFF. In DNA form, the CDR3 reads TGTGCCAGCAAGACAGGGCCCAACACCCTTTACAATGAGCAGTTCTTC.

This clonotype was observed a few times. CDR3 loop: CATSRGAGGNTGELFF. The CDR3 bases are TGTGCCACCAGCAGAGGGGCGGGAGGGAACACCGGGGAGCTGTTTTTT. The rearrangement joins TRBV15 to TRBJ2-2, with 8 nucleotides matching TRBD2. The germline CDR1 and CDR2 sequences are LNHNV and YYDKDF (reference sequence). The CDR3 spans 16 residues. V trimming: 1 base; J trimming: 1 base; junction bases outside the gene matches: 2.

This clonotype was seen only a few times. The V call is TRBV11-2, the J call TRBJ2-1; TRBD1 matches 7 bases. The CDR3 is 15 residues long. Per germline, CDR1 SGHAT and CDR2 FQNNGV. V was clipped by 5 bases and J by 9 bases; unmatched bases: 13. The CDR3 coding sequence is TGTGCCAGCAGCGCGAGGGACAGCGTCCCGGGTGAGCAGTTCTTC. Its protein product is CASSARDSVPGEQFF.

This chain uses TRBV4-1 with TRBJ2-5, with 9 bases that match TRBD1. The germline gives CDR1 MGHRA, CDR2 YSYEKL. The V gene end was trimmed by 2 bases and the J gene end by 9 bases; junction bases not matched to a gene: 10. This CDR3 contains 15 residues. Here the CDR3 DNA reads TGCGCCAGCAGCCAATCTCAGGGACAGGGAACGGCCCAGTACTTC. Residues: CASSQSQGQGTAQYF.

The chain joins TRBV6-1 to TRBJ2-2; no clear D gene. Germline assignment: CDR1 MNHNS and CDR2 SASEGT. This CDR3 contains 13 residues. Trimming shortened V by 5 bases and J by 9 bases, and 13 bases separated the two germline ends. The DNA for the CDR3 is TGTGCCAGCAGTTATGACCTAGGCCGGGAGCTGTTTTTT. Protein product: CASSYDLGRELFF.

This clonotype was seen a few times. The chain recombines TRBV20-1 with TRBJ2-3, with TRBD1 as a possible D gene (5 bases). V was cut by 4 bases and J by 5 bases, with 13 bases left in between. The length of the CDR3 is 13 residues. Germline V gene lookup returns CDR1 DFQATT and CDR2 SNEGSKA (reference sequence). The CDR3 DNA sequence: TGCAGTGCTAACGTCGGTAGGGGAGATACGCAGTATTTT. Amino acid sequence: CSANVGRGDTQYF.

In this sample, this clonotype turned up a few times. The chain employs TRBV19 and TRBJ1-2; 10 nucleotides line up with TRBD1. V shed 6 bases and J 3 bases; nucleotides not matched to a gene: 7. This CDR3 comprises 15 residues. CDR1 LNHDA and CDR2 SQIVND come from the germline V gene (reference sequence). The CDR3 region is CASRPGTGADYGYTF. CDR3 nucleotide sequence: TGTGCCAGTAGACCCGGGACAGGGGCGGACTATGGCTACACCTTC.

The gene calls are TRBV6-5 and TRBJ1-2; D is ambiguous. Germline loops: CDR1 MNHEY, CDR2 SVGAGI. V lost 1 base and J lost 5, with 11 bases in between. The CDR3 length is 14 residues. As DNA, the CDR3 is TGTGCCAGCAGTTACTATAAGGAGACATATGGCTACACCTTC. It translates to CASSYYKETYGYTF.

The chain joins TRBV6-2 or TRBV6-3 to TRBJ2-1; 7 positions match TRBD1. CDR1 is MNHEY and CDR2 is SVGEGT in the germline V gene. This CDR3 comprises 13 residues. Losses at the gene ends were 2 bases for V and 14 bases for J; bases not matched to a gene: 9. The CDR3 loop reads CASSYDSGTAKFF. DNA for the CDR3: TGTGCCAGCAGTTACGACTCGGGGACAGCAAAGTTCTTC.

This clonotype has ten or more counts. The J gene is TRBJ2-1, the V gene TRBV11-1; 11 nucleotides match TRBD2. From germline, CDR1 is SGHAT and CDR2 FQDESV (reference sequence). This CDR3 is built from 15 residues. V shed 3 bases and J 2 bases; nucleotides not matched to a gene: 0. The CDR3 DNA sequence: TGTGCCAGCAGCTTGACTAGCGGGGCCTACAATGAGCAGTTCTTC. Translation: CASSLTSGAYNEQFF.

This clonotype was seen only a few times. CDR3 coding DNA: TGTGCCAGCAGCCCGGCCGGGATCCAATCCTACGAGCAGTACTTC. Encoded protein: CASSPAGIQSYEQYF. The chain combines TRBV28 with TRBJ2-7; TRBD2 is a possible D gene (5 bases). V was shortened by 6 bases and J by 1 base, with 16 bases between the two germline ends. The CDR3 has 15 residues. Per the germline V gene, CDR1 is MDHEN and CDR2 is SYDVKM. Supplemented by reference TRBV28 and TRBJ2-7, the full variable domain reads DVKVTQSSRYLVKRTGEKVFLECVQDMDHENMFWYRQDPGLGLRLIYFSYDVKMKEKGDIPEGYSVSREKKERFSLILESASTNQTSMYLCASSPAGIQSYEQYFGPGTRLTVT.

In regard to this clonotype: Just one base apart from a much larger clone, this may be a read error. Lacking the conserved final phenylalanine or tryptophan, this CDR3 likely reflects a read error. The V gene is TRBV6-1, the J gene TRBJ2-7; the D is unclear. This CDR3 has 15 residues. V was cut by 7 bases and J by 0 bases, with 16 bases left in between. The germline CDR1 and CDR2 sequences are MNHNS and SASEGT. CDR3 in amino acids: CASKLERTSSYEQYL. CDR3 coding DNA: TGTGCCAGCAAGCTGGAACGGACGAGCTCCTACGAGCAGTACCTC.

This clonotype was seen only a few times. The CDR3 is CATSDPRTGSGSETQYF. The CDR3 region has the DNA TGTGCCACCAGTGACCCCCGGACAGGGTCTGGGAGCGAGACCCAGTACTTC. The chain is built from TRBV24-1 and TRBJ2-5; 8 bases are a match to TRBD1. The CDR3 is 17 amino acids. CDR1 is KGHDR, CDR2 SFDVKD, per germline. Unmatched junction bases numbered 14, after V lost 4 bases and J lost 5 bases.

Only a few counts were recorded for this clonotype. The junction shows a germline mismatch at one end, possibly a read error. V and J are TRBV5-1 and TRBJ2-7; D may be TRBD1 (5 bases). The CDR3 contains 14 residues. Per the germline V gene, CDR1 is SGHRS and CDR2 is YFSETQ. The CDR3 DNA reads as TGCGCCAGCAGCTTGGAGGGGATCTCCTACGAGCAGCACTTC. Translating it yields CASSLEGISYEQHF.

J is TRBJ1-2 and V is TRBV7-9; D gene unclear. Trimming pared 1 base from V and 5 bases from J, leaving 11 bases between. This CDR3 is built from 14 residues. Germline lookup yields CDR1 SEHNR and CDR2 FQNEAQ (reference sequence). The DNA of the CDR3 is TGTGCCAGCAGCTTAGGCTTACTCCGGTATGGCTACACCTTC. It is translated as CASSLGLLRYGYTF.

The chain joins TRBV20-1 to TRBJ2-4, with 9 bases matching TRBD2. Germline CDR1 DFQATT, CDR2 SNEGSKA (reference sequence). The CDR3 has 14 residues. With 3 bases clipped from V and 5 bases from J, the junction kept 5 bases outside the gene matches. CDR3 protein: CSARRLAAENIQYF. CDR3 nucleotide sequence: TGCAGTGCTAGGAGACTAGCGGCAGAAAACATTCAGTACTTC.

In this sample, this clonotype turned up many times. The CDR3 spells CASSSRTSLAGELFF. Here the CDR3 DNA reads TGTGCCAGCAGTTCTCGGACTAGCTTAGCCGGGGAGCTGTTTTTT. The V gene is TRBV2, the J gene TRBJ2-2; 8 positions agree with TRBD2. Germline V gene data show CDR1 as SNHLY and CDR2 as FYNNEI. The CDR3 totals 15 residues. The ends lost 5 bases at V and 6 bases at J; junction bases unmatched: 8.

The chain combines TRBV5-1 with TRBJ1-2; possibly TRBD1 for D (5 bases). Trimming took 3 bases from V and 2 from J, leaving 11 bases between them. Germline V gene lookup returns CDR1 SGHRS and CDR2 YFSETQ. This CDR3 region has 14 residues. CDR3: CASSSREVNYGYTF. The CDR3 coding sequence is TGCGCCAGCAGCTCCAGGGAGGTAAACTATGGCTACACCTTC.